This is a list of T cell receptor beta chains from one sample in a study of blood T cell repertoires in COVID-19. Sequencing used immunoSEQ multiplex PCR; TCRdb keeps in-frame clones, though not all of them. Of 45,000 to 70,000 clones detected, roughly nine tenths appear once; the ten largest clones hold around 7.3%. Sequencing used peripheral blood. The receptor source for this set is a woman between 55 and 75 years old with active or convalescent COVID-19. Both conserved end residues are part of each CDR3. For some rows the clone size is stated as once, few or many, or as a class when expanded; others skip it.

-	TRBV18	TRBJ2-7	CASSLAGGLYEQYF
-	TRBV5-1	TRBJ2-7	CASRFIAGRYEQYF
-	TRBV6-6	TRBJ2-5	CATRAGNLGETQYF
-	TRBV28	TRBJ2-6	CASSFSSGANVLTF
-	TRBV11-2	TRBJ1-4	CASSRDRGVEKLFF
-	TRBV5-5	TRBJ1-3	CASSLEGPTGNTIYF
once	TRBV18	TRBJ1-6	CASSPQTGPNSPLHF
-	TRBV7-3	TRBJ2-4	CASSLEGRGYYLAKNIQYF
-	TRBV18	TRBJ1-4	CASSLGTGNEKLFF
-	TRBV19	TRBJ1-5	CASIGTARGLHQPQHF
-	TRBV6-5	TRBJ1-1	CASSGTGKATEAFF
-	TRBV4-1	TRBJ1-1	CASSPSRFRSNRGLGNTEAFF
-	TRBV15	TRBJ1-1	CATSRDKQLLGQGMWVNTEAFF
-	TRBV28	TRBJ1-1	CASYTPKKTGGAFF
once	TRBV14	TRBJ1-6	CASSRTGTYNSPLHF
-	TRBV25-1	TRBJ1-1	CASSEGWGADTEAFF
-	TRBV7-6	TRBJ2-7	CASSPPGASGSREQYF
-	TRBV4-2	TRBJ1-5	CASSQDLLGQGNQPQHF
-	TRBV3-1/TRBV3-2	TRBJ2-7	CASSGRDRDYEQYF